This record looks at one T cell receptor beta chain sequence and its context. No antigen is known for it. Profiled with immunoSEQ multiplex PCR; TCRdb holds only in-frame clones, not every one. The data contain about 48,000 clones, 65% to 85% of them singletons. The data stem from a study of OX40 agonist ivuxolimab in advanced cancers. Study-wide background: Among those enrolled, mean age was approximately 62 years (range about 20 to 79) and about 82% were male. The study, taken as a whole, reports: Expanded clones were, on average, more numerous among CD8+ T cells than CD4+. At 0.1 to 3.0 mg/kg and by week 6, CD4+ and CD8+ T cells in the blood had expanded clonally. Nonresponders included some who also had low normalized T-cell clonal expansion.

The CDR3 is made up of 12 amino acids. Trimming stripped 7 bases from V and 6 bases from J, with 9 bases between. Germline V gives CDR1 SGHTA, CDR2 FQGNSA. The origin of this receptor is an adult with an advanced solid tumor such as melanoma, head and neck, liver or kidney cancer. V is TRBV7-2 and J is TRBJ2-2; the D call may be TRBD1 or TRBD2 (5 bases each). Here the sequenced sample was CD4+ or CD8+ T cells sorted from blood, taken in a trial of the OX40 agonist ivuxolimab. The CDR3 protein is CASTGAPGELFF. The CDR3 nucleotides are TGTGCCAGCACCGGGGCGCCCGGGGAGCTGTTTTTT.